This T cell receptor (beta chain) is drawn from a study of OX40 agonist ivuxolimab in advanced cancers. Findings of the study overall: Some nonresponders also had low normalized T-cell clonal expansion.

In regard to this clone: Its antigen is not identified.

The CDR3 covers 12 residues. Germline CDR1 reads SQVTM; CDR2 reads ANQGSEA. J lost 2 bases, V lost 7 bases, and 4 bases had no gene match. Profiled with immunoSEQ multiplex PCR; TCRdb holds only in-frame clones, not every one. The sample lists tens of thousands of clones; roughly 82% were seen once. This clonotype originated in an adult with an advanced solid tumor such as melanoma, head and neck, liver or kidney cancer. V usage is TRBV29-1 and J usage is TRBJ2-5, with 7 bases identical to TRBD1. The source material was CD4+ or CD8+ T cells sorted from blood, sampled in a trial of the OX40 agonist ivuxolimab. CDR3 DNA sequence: TGCAGCGCCGGACAGGCGCAAGAGACCCAGTACTTC. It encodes CSAGQAQETQYF.